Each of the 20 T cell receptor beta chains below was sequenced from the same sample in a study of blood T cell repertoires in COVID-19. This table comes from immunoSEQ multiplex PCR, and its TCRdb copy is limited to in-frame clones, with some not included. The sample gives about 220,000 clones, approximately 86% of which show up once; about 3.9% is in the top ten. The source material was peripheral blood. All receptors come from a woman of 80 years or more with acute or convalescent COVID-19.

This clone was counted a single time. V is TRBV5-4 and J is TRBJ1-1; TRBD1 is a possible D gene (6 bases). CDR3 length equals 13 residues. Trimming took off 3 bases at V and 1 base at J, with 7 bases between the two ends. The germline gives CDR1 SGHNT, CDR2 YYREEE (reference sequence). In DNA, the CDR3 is TGTGCCAGCAGCTGGGACAAGAACACTGAAGCTTTCTTT. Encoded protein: CASSWDKNTEAFF. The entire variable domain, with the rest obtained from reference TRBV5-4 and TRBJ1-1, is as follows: ETGVTQSPTHLIKTRGQQVTLRCSSQSGHNTVSWYQQALGQGPQFIFQYYREEENGRGNFPPRFSGLQFPNYSSELNVNALELDDSALYLCASSWDKNTEAFFGQGTRLTVV.

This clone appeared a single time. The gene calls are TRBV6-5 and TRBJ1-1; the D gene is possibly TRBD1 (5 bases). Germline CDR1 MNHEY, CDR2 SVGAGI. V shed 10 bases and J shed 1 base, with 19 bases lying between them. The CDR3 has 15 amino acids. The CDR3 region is CATLGGGVGNTEAFF. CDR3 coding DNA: TGTGCCACCCTCGGGGGAGGGGTTGGGAACACTGAAGCTTTCTTT.

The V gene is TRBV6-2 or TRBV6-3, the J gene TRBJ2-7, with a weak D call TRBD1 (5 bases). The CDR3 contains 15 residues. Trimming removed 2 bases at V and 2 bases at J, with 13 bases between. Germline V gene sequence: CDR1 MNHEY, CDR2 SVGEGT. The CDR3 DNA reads TGTGCCAGCAGTTACGTCGCTGGGGCCCCCTACGAGCAGTACTTC. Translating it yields CASSYVAGAPYEQYF.

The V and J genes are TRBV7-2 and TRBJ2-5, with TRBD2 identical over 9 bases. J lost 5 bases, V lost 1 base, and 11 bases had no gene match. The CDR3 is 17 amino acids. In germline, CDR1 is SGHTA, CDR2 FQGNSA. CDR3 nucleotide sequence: TGTGCCAGCAGCTTAGTTTTGGGCGGGGGGGCCGGTGAGACCCAGTACTTC. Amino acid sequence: CASSLVLGGGAGETQYF.

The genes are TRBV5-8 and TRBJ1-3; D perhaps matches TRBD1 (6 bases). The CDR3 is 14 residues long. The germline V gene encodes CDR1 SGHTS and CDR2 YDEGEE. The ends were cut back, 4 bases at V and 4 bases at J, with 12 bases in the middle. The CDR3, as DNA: TGTGCCAGCAGCCCCCGGGACAAGGGAAACACCATATATTTT. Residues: CASSPRDKGNTIYF.

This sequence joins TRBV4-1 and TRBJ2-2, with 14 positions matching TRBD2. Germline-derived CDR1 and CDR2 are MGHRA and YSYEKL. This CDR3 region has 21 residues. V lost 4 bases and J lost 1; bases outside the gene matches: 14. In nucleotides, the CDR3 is TGCGCCAGCAGCCGGACCCCGGGACTAGCGGGGGCCGCGGAGAACACCGGGGAGCTGTTTTTT. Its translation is CASSRTPGLAGAAENTGELFF.

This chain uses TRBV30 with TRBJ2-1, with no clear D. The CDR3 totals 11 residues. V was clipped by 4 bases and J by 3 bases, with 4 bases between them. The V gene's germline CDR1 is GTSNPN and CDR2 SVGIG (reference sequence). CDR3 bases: TGTGCCTGGACCAACTACAATGAGCAGTTCTTC. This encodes CAWTNYNEQFF.

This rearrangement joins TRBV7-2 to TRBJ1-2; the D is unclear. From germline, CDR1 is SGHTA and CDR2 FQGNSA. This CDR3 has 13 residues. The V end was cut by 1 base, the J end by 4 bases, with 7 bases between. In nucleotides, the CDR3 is TGTGCCAGCAGCTTAGTGGGGAGCTATGGCTACACCTTC. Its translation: CASSLVGSYGYTF.

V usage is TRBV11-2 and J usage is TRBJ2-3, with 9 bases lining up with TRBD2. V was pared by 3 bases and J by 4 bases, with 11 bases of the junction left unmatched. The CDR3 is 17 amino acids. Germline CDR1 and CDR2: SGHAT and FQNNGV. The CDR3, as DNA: TGTGCCAGCAGCTTGGTAGGCGGGGGGGCCGGGGCAGATACGCAGTATTTT. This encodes CASSLVGGGAGADTQYF.

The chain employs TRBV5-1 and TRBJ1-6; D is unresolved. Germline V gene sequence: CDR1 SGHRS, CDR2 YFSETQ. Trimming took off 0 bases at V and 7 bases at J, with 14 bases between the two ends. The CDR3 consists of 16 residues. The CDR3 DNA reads TGCGCCAGCAGCTTGGACCCTGCCGTCGGGAATTCACCCCTCCACTTT. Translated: CASSLDPAVGNSPLHF.

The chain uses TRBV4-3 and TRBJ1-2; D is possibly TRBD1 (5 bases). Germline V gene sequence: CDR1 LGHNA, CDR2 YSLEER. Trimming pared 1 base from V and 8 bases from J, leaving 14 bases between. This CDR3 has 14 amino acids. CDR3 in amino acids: CASSQGQGIGGYTF. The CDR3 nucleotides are TGCGCCAGCAGCCAAGGGCAGGGAATAGGCGGCTACACCTTC.

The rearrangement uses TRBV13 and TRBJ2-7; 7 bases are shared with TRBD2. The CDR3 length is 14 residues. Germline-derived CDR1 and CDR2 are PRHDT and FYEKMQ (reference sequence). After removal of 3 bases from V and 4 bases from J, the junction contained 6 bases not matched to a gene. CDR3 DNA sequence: TGTGCCAGCAGCTTTCGCGGGGGAAGGTACGAGCAGTACTTC. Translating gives CASSFRGGRYEQYF.

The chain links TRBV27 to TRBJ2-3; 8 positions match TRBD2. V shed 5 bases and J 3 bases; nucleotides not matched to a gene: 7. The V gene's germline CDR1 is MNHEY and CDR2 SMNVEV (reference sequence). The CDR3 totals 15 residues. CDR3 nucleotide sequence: TGTGCCAGCAGTCGGACTAGCCCACGGACAGATACGCAGTATTTT. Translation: CASSRTSPRTDTQYF.

The chain's CDR3 is CASRSGLHNEQFF. CDR3 coding DNA: TGTGCCAGCAGGTCGGGACTCCACAATGAGCAGTTCTTC. V is TRBV6-5 and J is TRBJ2-1, with D maybe TRBD2 (6 bases). Trimming removed 6 bases at V and 5 bases at J, with 11 bases between. The germline V gene has CDR1 MNHEY and CDR2 SVGAGI. This CDR3 comprises 13 residues.

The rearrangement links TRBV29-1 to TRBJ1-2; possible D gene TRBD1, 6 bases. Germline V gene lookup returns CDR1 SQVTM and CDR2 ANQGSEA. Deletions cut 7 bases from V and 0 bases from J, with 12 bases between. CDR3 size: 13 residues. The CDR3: CSAEGGPNYGYTF. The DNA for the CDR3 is TGCAGCGCCGAGGGGGGGCCTAACTATGGCTACACCTTC.

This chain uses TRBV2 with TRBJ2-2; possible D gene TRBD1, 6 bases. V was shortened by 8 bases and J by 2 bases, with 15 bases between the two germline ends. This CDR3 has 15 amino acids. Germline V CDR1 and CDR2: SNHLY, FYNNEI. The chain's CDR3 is CASRTGQTNTGELFF. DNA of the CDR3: TGTGCCAGCCGAACCGGACAGACTAACACCGGGGAGCTGTTTTTT.

CDR3 DNA sequence: TGTGCCAGCTCACTCGGGGGGGTGGAGCAGCCCCAGCATTTT. Translation gives CASSLGGVEQPQHF. The chain joins TRBV18 to TRBJ1-5, with D possibly matching TRBD1 (5 bases). Germline values: CDR1 KGHSH, CDR2 LQKENI. CDR3 length equals 14 residues. V was cut by 4 bases and J by 7 bases, with 14 bases left in between.

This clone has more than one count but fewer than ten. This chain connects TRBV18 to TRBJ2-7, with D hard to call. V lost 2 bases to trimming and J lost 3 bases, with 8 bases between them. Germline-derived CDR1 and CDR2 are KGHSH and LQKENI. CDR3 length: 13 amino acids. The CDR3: CASSPWQNYEQYF. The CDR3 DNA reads TGTGCCAGCTCACCATGGCAGAACTACGAGCAGTACTTC.

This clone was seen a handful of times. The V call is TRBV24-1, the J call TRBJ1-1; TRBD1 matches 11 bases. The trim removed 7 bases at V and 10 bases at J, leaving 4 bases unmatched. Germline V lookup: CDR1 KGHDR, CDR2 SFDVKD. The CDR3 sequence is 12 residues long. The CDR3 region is CATRMDRGPAFF. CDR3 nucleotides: TGTGCCACCAGAATGGACAGGGGGCCAGCTTTCTTT.

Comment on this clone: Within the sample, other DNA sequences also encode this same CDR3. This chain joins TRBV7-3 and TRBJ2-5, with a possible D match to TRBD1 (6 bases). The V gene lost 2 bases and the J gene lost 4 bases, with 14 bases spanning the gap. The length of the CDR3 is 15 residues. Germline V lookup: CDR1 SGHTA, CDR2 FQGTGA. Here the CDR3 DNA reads TGTGCCAGCAGCTTAGGTCCACAGGGTGGAGAGACCCAGTACTTC. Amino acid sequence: CASSLGPQGGETQYF.